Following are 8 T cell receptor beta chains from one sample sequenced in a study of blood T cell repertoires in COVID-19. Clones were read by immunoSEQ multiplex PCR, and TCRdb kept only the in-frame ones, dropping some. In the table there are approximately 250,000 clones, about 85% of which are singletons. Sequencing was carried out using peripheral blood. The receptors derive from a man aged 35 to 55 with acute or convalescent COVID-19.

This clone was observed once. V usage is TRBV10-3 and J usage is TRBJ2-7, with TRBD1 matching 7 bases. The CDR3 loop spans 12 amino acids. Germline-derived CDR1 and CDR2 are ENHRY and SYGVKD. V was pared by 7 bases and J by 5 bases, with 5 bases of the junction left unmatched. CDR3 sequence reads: CAITTTGNEQYF. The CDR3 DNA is TGTGCCATCACGACGACAGGGAACGAGCAGTACTTC.

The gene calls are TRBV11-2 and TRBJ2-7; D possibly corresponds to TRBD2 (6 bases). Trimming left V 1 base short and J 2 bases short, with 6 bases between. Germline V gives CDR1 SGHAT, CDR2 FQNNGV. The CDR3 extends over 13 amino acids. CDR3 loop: CASSLAGAYEQYF. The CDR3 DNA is TGTGCCAGCAGCTTAGCGGGGGCCTACGAGCAGTACTTC.

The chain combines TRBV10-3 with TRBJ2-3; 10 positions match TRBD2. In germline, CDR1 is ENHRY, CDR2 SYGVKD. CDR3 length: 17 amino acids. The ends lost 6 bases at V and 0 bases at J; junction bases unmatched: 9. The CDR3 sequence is CAISGQGAGGSTDTQYF. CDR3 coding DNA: TGTGCCATCAGCGGGCAGGGAGCGGGGGGGAGCACAGATACGCAGTATTTT.

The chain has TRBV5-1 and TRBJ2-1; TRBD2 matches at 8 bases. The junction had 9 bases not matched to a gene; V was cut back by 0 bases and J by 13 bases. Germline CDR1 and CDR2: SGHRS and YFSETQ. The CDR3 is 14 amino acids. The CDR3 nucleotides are TGCGCCAGCAGCTTGGGATCTTCAGCGGGGGCACAGTTCTTC. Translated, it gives CASSLGSSAGAQFF.

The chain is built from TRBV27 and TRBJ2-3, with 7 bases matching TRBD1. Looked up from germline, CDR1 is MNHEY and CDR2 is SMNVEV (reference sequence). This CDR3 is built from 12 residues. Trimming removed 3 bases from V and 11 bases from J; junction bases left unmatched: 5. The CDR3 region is CASSFVGQKQYF. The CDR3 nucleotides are TGTGCCAGCAGTTTCGTGGGACAGAAGCAGTATTTT.

In nucleotides, the CDR3 is TGTGCCAGCAGCCAAAAGAAGAGGTCCTACGAGCAGTACTTC. Its translation is CASSQKKRSYEQYF. V is TRBV3-1 (or the pseudogene TRBV3-2) and J is TRBJ2-7; D ambiguous. Trimming removed 2 bases from V and 1 base from J, with 9 bases in between. There are 14 residues in the CDR3. Germline V gives CDR1 LGHDT, CDR2 YNNKEL (reference sequence).

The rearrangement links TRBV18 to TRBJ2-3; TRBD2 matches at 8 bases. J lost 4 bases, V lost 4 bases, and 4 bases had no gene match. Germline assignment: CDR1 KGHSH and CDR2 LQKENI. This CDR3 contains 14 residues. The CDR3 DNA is TGTGCCAGCTCACGGACTAGCAGTCCAGATACGCAGTATTTT. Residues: CASSRTSSPDTQYF.

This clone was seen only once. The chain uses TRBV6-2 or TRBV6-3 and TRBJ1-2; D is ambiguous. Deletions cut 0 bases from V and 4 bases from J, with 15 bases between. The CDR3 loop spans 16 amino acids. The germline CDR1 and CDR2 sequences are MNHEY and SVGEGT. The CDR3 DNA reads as TGTGCCAGCAGTTACTCGATACCGACTCCCCGCTATGGCTACACCTTC. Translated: CASSYSIPTPRYGYTF.